A selection of T cell receptor beta chains follows, all from one sample in a study of CD8 T cells in ankylosing spondylitis. Each CDR3 protein is one row after TCRdb ran MiXCR on the 5' RACE reads. This sample has about 160,000 distinct CDR3 sequences, with around 9.6% found just once. The sequencing input was blood, either unsorted or a sorted T cell fraction (not recorded which). The origin of the receptors is a female donor with ankylosing spondylitis or in good health (not recorded which). Each CDR3 is given with its conserved first and last residue. Each record gives: V gene, J gene, clone size, CDR3 length, CDR3 protein. The listing skips clone size in some rows; elsewhere it reads once, few, many or a size class.

>TRBV4-3|TRBJ1-1|-|14
CASSQTRGNTEAFF
>TRBV29-1|TRBJ2-1|many|11
CAGALSNEQFF
>TRBV25-1|TRBJ1-1|-|17
CASSEFFSGGRRAEAFF
>TRBV7-8|TRBJ2-7|many|15
CASSLVGSGKYEQYF
>TRBV20-1|TRBJ2-1|few|15
CSASPDSGGYNEQFF
>TRBV24-1|TRBJ2-1|few|15
CATSGDASSYNEQFF
>TRBV4-1|TRBJ2-1|many|12
CASSQDGNEQFF
>TRBV27|TRBJ2-2|many|12
CASSLVNGELFF
>TRBV6-2/TRBV6-3|TRBJ2-7|many|11
CASSIAYEQYF
>TRBV15|TRBJ1-2|-|15
CATSSGTGGRDGYTF
>TRBV29-1|TRBJ1-1|-|14
CSARRQGGKTEAFF
>TRBV29-1|TRBJ2-1|-|16
CSVESFTATSYNEQFF
>TRBV4-1|TRBJ2-1|-|16
CASSQGLSGPQGGQFF
>TRBV12-5|TRBJ2-7|few|15
CASGFVGQGPPEQYF
>TRBV7-8|TRBJ1-4|-|14
CASSLESEREKLFF
>TRBV7-9|TRBJ2-1|-|13
CASSSTGPDEQFF